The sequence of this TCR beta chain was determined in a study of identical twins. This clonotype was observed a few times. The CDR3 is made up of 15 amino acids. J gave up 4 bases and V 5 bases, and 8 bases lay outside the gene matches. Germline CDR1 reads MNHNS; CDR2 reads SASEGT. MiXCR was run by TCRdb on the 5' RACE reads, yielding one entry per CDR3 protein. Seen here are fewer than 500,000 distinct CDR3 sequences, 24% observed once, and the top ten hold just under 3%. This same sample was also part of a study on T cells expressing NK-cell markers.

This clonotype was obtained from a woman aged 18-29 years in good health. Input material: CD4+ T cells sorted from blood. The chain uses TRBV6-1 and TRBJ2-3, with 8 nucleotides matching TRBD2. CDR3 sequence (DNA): TGTGCCAGCAGTCCCAGCGGGGGCGGACCAGATACGCAGTATTTT. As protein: CASSPSGGGPDTQYF.